Following are 5 T cell receptor beta chains from one sample sequenced in a study of regulatory T cells in long-lasting Graves disease. As for time point: newly diagnosed GD, antithyroid drugs for less than 3 months. The TCR library was made from RNA extracted from PBMCs. Combining iRepertoire HTBI primers with Arm-PCR of CDR3 regions, the authors built TCR beta libraries. TCRdb re-called the multiplex PCR reads with MiXCR, one entry per CDR3 protein. This table holds roughly 410,000 distinct CDR3 sequences, over 14% found once. These data are also associated with another study on T cells in Graves' hyperthyroidism and ophthalmopathy.

This specimen was peripheral blood mononuclear cells (PBMCs), taken at new diagnosis, from a patient treated with antithyroid drugs. Every receptor here comes from a woman aged 40 to 50 with Graves disease.

The chain recombines TRBV7-9 with TRBJ1-5, with TRBD1 identical over 9 bases. V trimming: 10 bases; J trimming: 6 bases; junction bases outside the gene matches: 10. CDR1 is SEHNR, CDR2 FQNEAQ, per germline (reference sequence). The CDR3 has 14 amino acids. CDR3 nucleotides: TGTGCCACCTGCGCAGGGACAGGGAGTCAGCCCCAGCATTTT. Its protein is CATCAGTGSQPQHF.

Turning to this clonotype: A far larger clone is one base from this, pointing to a likely read error. The chain combines TRBV11-3 with TRBJ1-1; TRBD1 might be the D (5 bases). Per germline, CDR1 SGHNT and CDR2 YENEEA. This CDR3 is 17 amino acids long. V was pared by 7 bases and J by 6 bases, with 27 bases between. DNA of the CDR3: TGTGCCAGCATGGCTTCGGGACCTACACTCAAGTACGCTGAAGCTTTCTTT. The encoded protein is CASMASGPTLKYAEAFF.

The chain has TRBV20-1 and TRBJ2-2; D is possibly TRBD2 (7 bases). This CDR3 spans 14 amino acids. Trimming removed 3 bases from V and 5 bases from J, with 13 bases in between. The germline CDR1 and CDR2 sequences are DFQATT and SNEGSKA (reference sequence). The CDR3 bases are TGCAGTGCTAGTAGGGGGGGCCGAACCGGGGAGCTGTTTTTT. Translation: CSASRGGRTGELFF.

This clonotype was observed many times. This chain links TRBV28 with TRBJ1-2, with 8 positions matching TRBD1. V gave up 3 bases and J gave up 7 bases; unmatched junction bases: 7. CDR1 is MDHEN, CDR2 SYDVKM, per germline. This CDR3 is built from 14 residues. Written as DNA, the CDR3 is TGTGCCAGCAGTTTCGGTCAGGGGGCAGGTGGCTACACCTTC. As protein: CASSFGQGAGGYTF.

V gene TRBV5-4 combines with J gene TRBJ2-1, with TRBD1 matching 8 bases. J was trimmed by 2 bases and V by 7 bases; bases with no gene match: 8. CDR1 is SGHNT and CDR2 is YYREEE in the germline V gene (reference sequence). The CDR3 is made up of 15 amino acids. DNA of the CDR3: TGTGCCAGCGGCCAGGACAGGGAGACCTACAATGAGCAGTTCTTC. Translating it yields CASGQDRETYNEQFF.